This T cell receptor (beta chain) was sequenced during a study of blood T cell repertoires in COVID-19. Study-level information: From the United States, Italy and Spain came samples of acute and convalescent COVID-19.

Original processing notes: Amplification with reference gene primers provided the estimates of nucleated cell counts. TCRdb's copy holds only in-frame clones and misses some; the assay was immunoSEQ multiplex PCR. V, J and clone size reflect that table, while D and trimming were determined from the DNA. The table includes about 86,000 clones, more than 75% detected once. The CDR3 has 13 residues. The J segment lost 2 bases and the V segment lost 10 bases, leaving 3 bases of the junction unmatched. The germline gives CDR1 ENHRY, CDR2 SYGVKD. Sequencing used peripheral blood. The source is an elderly woman with acute or convalescent COVID-19. The genes are TRBV10-3 and TRBJ2-3, with 10 nucleotides matching TRBD1. Here the CDR3 reads CASGQGVTDTQYF. Written as DNA, the CDR3 is TGTGCCAGCGGACAGGGGGTCACAGATACGCAGTATTTT.